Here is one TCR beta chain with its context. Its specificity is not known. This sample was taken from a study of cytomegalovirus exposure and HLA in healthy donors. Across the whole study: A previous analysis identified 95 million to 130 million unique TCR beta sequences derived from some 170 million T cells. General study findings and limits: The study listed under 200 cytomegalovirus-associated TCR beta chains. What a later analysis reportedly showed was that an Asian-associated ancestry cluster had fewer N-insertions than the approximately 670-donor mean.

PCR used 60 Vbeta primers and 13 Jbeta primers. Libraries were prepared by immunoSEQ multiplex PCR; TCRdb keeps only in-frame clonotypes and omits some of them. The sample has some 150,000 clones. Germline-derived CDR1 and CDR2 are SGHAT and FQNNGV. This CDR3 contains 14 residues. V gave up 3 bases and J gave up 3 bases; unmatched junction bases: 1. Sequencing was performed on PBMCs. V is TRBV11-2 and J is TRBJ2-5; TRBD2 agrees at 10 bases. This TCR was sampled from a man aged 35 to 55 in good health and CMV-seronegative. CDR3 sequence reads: CASSFLAGEETQYF. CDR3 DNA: TGTGCCAGCAGCTTCCTAGCGGGGGAAGAGACCCAGTACTTC.